One and the same sample provided the 27 T cell receptor beta chains below, sequenced in a study of control samples from healthy donors and cancer patients. TCRdb's table, derived via immunoSEQ multiplex PCR, lists solely in-frame clones and lacks some. The sample consists of tens of thousands of clones, roughly 91% of them appearing once. Specimen: PBMCs. All receptors derive from a woman aged 50 to 60 with colorectal cancer.

Here the CDR3 reads CASSNREFYNEQFF. As DNA, the CDR3 is TGTGCCAGCAGTAACCGGGAGTTCTACAATGAGCAGTTCTTC. The chain links TRBV28 to TRBJ2-1; a weak D match, TRBD2 (6 bases). The V end was cut by 5 bases, the J end by 3 bases, with 11 bases between. Germline V CDR1 and CDR2: MDHEN, SYDVKM. The CDR3 is 14 amino acids.

J is TRBJ2-5 and V is TRBV6-5, with 7 bases identical to TRBD2. CDR1 is MNHEY and CDR2 is SVGAGI in the germline V gene. CDR3 length: 13 amino acids. The J segment lost 7 bases and the V segment lost 8 bases, leaving 10 bases of the junction unmatched. As DNA, the CDR3 is TGTGCCAGCGGGAGGGTCTCCATGGGGACCCAGTACTTC. Protein: CASGRVSMGTQYF.

This chain connects TRBV7-2 to TRBJ2-7; D gene uncertain. The CDR3 spans 14 residues. Germline V gives CDR1 SGHTA, CDR2 FQGNSA. Between the trimmed V and J ends, which lost 4 bases and 2 bases, there was a span of 12 bases. As DNA, the CDR3 is TGTGCCAGCAGCTACTCCCCAGGTACCTACGAGCAGTACGTC. Amino acid sequence: CASSYSPGTYEQYV.

This clone was seen a handful of times. The chain is built from TRBV5-8 and TRBJ1-5, with D unclear. The CDR3 loop spans 16 amino acids. Germline values: CDR1 SGHTS, CDR2 YDEGEE. Deletions cut 0 bases from V and 7 bases from J, with 17 bases between. For the CDR3, the DNA is TGTGCCAGCAGCTTGGTCCGGGGAACGGGCGGACAGCCCCAGCATTTT. It encodes CASSLVRGTGGQPQHF.

The V gene is TRBV12-3 or TRBV12-4, the J gene TRBJ1-5; perhaps TRBD1 as D (6 bases). The V and J ends lost 5 bases and 4 bases respectively, with 9 bases between them. The CDR3 sequence is 13 residues long. The CDR3 region has the DNA TGTGCCAGCAGTAAACAGGGTAATCAGCCCCAGCATTTT. Amino acid sequence: CASSKQGNQPQHF.

The chain combines TRBV2 with TRBJ2-2; tentatively, D is TRBD1 (6 bases). The germline gives CDR1 SNHLY, CDR2 FYNNEI. V was trimmed by 7 bases and J by 0 bases, leaving 15 bases between them. The CDR3 consists of 16 residues. The CDR3 is CASISTGISNTGELFF. Written as DNA, the CDR3 is TGTGCCAGCATTTCGACAGGAATATCGAACACCGGGGAGCTGTTTTTT.

The V gene is TRBV28, the J gene TRBJ1-2; D gene uncertain. Trimming shortened V by 3 bases and J by 2 bases, and 7 bases separated the two germline ends. The CDR3 length is 13 residues. The germline V gene has CDR1 MDHEN and CDR2 SYDVKM. CDR3 residues: CASSLVGNYGYTF. The CDR3 DNA reads as TGTGCCAGCAGTTTGGTAGGAAACTATGGCTACACCTTC.

The rearrangement uses TRBV6-4 and TRBJ2-2; D call uncertain. The CDR3 length is 14 residues. Germline V gene sequence: CDR1 MRHNA, CDR2 SNTAGT. Trimming took 0 bases from V and 5 from J, leaving 7 bases between them. As DNA, the CDR3 is TGTGCCAGCAGTGACTCCCCAGATACCGGGGAGCTGTTTTTT. Its translation is CASSDSPDTGELFF.

The rearrangement joins TRBV12-5 to TRBJ2-3, with TRBD2 matching 9 bases. Germline lookup yields CDR1 LGHNT and CDR2 FRNRAP. Unmatched junction bases numbered 3, after V lost 7 bases and J lost 1 base. This CDR3 spans 14 amino acids. The CDR3 nucleotides read TGTGCTAGTGCTGCGGGGGGGGGCACAGATACGCAGTATTTT. Its translation is CASAAGGGTDTQYF.

This rearrangement joins TRBV19 to TRBJ2-3; a weak D match, TRBD1 (6 bases). Germline values: CDR1 LNHDA, CDR2 SQIVND (reference sequence). The V end was cut by 6 bases, the J end by 4 bases, with 17 bases between. The CDR3 sequence is 15 residues long. CDR3 sequence (DNA): TGTGCCAGTAGGAGTACAGGGACCGGCGCAGATACGCAGTATTTT. Translation gives CASRSTGTGADTQYF.

This chain joins TRBV28 and TRBJ1-3; tentatively, D is TRBD1 (5 bases). Germline loops: CDR1 MDHEN, CDR2 SYDVKM. This CDR3 has 18 residues. The V and J ends lost 5 bases and 1 base respectively, with 21 bases between them. The CDR3: CASSLDVQGTVSGNTIYF. Here the CDR3 DNA reads TGTGCCAGCAGTCTAGATGTACAAGGGACGGTATCTGGAAACACCATATATTTT.

This clone showed up just a few times. The genes are TRBV6-5 and TRBJ1-1; a weak D match, TRBD1 (5 bases). The germline gives CDR1 MNHEY, CDR2 SVGAGI. V was shortened by 6 bases and J by 7 bases, with 18 bases between the two germline ends. The CDR3 extends over 14 amino acids. The CDR3 DNA sequence: TGTGCCAGCAGCCCCTTTGGGGGGTCGGGTGAAGCTTTCTTT. Its protein is CASSPFGGSGEAFF.

J is TRBJ2-1 and V is TRBV2, with a possible D match to TRBD2 (6 bases). Per germline, CDR1 SNHLY and CDR2 FYNNEI. Trimming took 6 bases from V and 9 from J, leaving 15 bases between them. This CDR3 has 13 residues. The CDR3 nucleotides are TGTGCCAGCAGCGTGACTAGTAATGGTGAGCAGTTCTTC. It specifies CASSVTSNGEQFF.

The chain joins TRBV7-3 to TRBJ2-5; D is unresolved. There are 13 residues in the CDR3. Trimming removed 5 bases at V and 2 bases at J, with 9 bases between. Looked up from germline, CDR1 is SGHTA and CDR2 is FQGTGA. The CDR3 coding sequence is TGTGCCAGCAGCCCAGTGGGGCAAGAGACCCAGTACTTC. Encoded protein: CASSPVGQETQYF.

V gene TRBV28 combines with J gene TRBJ1-6; 8 bases fit TRBD1. Per the germline V gene, CDR1 is MDHEN and CDR2 is SYDVKM. The CDR3 has 17 residues. V was clipped by 5 bases and J by 6 bases; unmatched bases: 12. The CDR3: CASSPPRGHRSNSPLHF. CDR3 coding DNA: TGTGCCAGCAGTCCGCCCAGGGGGCATAGGAGTAATTCACCCCTCCACTTT.

This chain connects TRBV28 to TRBJ2-6, with D possibly matching TRBD2 (5 bases). Deletions cut 6 bases from V and 1 base from J, with 16 bases between. CDR3 length equals 17 residues. Germline V gives CDR1 MDHEN, CDR2 SYDVKM. The CDR3 sequence is CASSLYGLRSGANVLTF. CDR3 nucleotides: TGTGCCAGCAGCCTTTACGGACTCCGGTCTGGGGCCAACGTCCTGACTTTC.

This sequence joins TRBV27 and TRBJ1-1, with unresolved D. Germline CDR1 reads MNHEY; CDR2 reads SMNVEV (reference sequence). The CDR3 contains 15 residues. Trimming left V 0 bases short and J 4 bases short, with 12 bases between. The CDR3 region has the DNA TGTGCCAGCAGTTTATCCTCCTTATCGGGCACTGAAGCTTTCTTT. This gives the protein CASSLSSLSGTEAFF.

V usage is TRBV19 and J usage is TRBJ2-6; 7 positions match TRBD1. Germline V gene lookup returns CDR1 LNHDA and CDR2 SQIVND (reference sequence). Germline trimming cut 7 bases from V and 0 bases from J; bases unmatched to any gene: 9. The CDR3 runs to 17 residues. CDR3: CASTVDRTRSGANVLTF. The CDR3 DNA reads as TGTGCCAGTACTGTGGACAGGACTCGCTCTGGGGCCAACGTCCTGACTTTC.

The chain combines TRBV5-1 with TRBJ2-3; tentatively, D is TRBD1 or TRBD2 (5 bases each). The germline V gene has CDR1 SGHRS and CDR2 YFSETQ. The CDR3 has 13 amino acids. Trimming left V 7 bases short and J 2 bases short, with 11 bases between. The CDR3 coding sequence is TGCGCCAGCTGGGACGGATACACAGATACGCAGTATTTT. It is translated as CASWDGYTDTQYF.

The chain has TRBV4-1 and TRBJ1-5; tentative D call: TRBD1 (6 bases). Germline CDR1 MGHRA, CDR2 YSYEKL. The CDR3 totals 16 residues. V lost 1 base to trimming and J lost 4 bases, with 14 bases between them. In DNA, the CDR3 is TGCGCCAGCAGCCAAGGGGGGGCCTTGAGAAATCAGCCCCAGCATTTT. It translates to CASSQGGALRNQPQHF.

As DNA, the CDR3 is TGTGCCAGCAGTGACACCGGGACAGGTGGTGAAAAACTGTTTTTT. This encodes CASSDTGTGGEKLFF. The chain recombines TRBV25-1 with TRBJ1-4, with 8 positions matching TRBD1. After removal of 3 bases from V and 7 bases from J, the junction contained 7 bases not matched to a gene. The CDR3 is 15 amino acids. Germline V gives CDR1 MGHDK, CDR2 SYGVNS.

This chain links TRBV7-6 with TRBJ1-3, with TRBD1 matching 7 bases. With 1 base clipped from V and 3 bases from J, the junction kept 9 bases outside the gene matches. The length of the CDR3 is 17 residues. Germline loops: CDR1 SGHVS, CDR2 FNYEAQ. CDR3: CASSLVPGGNFGNTIYF. CDR3 nucleotides: TGTGCCAGCAGCTTAGTCCCAGGGGGAAACTTTGGAAACACCATATATTTT.

The chain has TRBV5-1 and TRBJ2-1, with 7 positions matching TRBD1. Germline assignment: CDR1 SGHRS and CDR2 YFSETQ. V was pared by 5 bases and J by 3 bases, with 11 bases of the junction left unmatched. The CDR3 is 16 amino acids. CDR3 sequence (DNA): TGCGCCAGCAGGACAGCCGGGACAGTAGGCTACAATGAGCAGTTCTTC. Protein sequence: CASRTAGTVGYNEQFF.

J is TRBJ2-2 and V is TRBV5-1, with D possibly matching TRBD1 (6 bases). Trimming pared 5 bases from V and 5 bases from J, leaving 13 bases between. Germline V gene data show CDR1 as SGHRS and CDR2 as YFSETQ. This CDR3 spans 14 amino acids. The CDR3 DNA follows: TGCGCCAGCAGGCCGCTCAGGGGAACCGGGGAGCTGTTTTTT. Its translation: CASRPLRGTGELFF.

This clone was observed a handful of times. The chain carries TRBV18 and TRBJ2-1; D unresolved. The germline V and J ends were trimmed by 3 bases and 2 bases, with 11 bases remaining between them. Germline V CDR1 and CDR2: KGHSH, LQKENI. The CDR3 contains 15 residues. CDR3 protein: CASSPVANTYNEQFF. The CDR3, as DNA: TGTGCCAGCTCACCCGTCGCGAACACCTACAATGAGCAGTTCTTC.

This clone came up once. The J gene is TRBJ2-4, the V gene TRBV19, with D maybe TRBD2 (5 bases). The CDR3 has 16 amino acids. Germline CDR1 and CDR2: LNHDA and SQIVND (reference sequence). Trimming cost V 5 bases and J 6 bases, with 20 bases left between them. CDR3 in amino acids: CASSPLSRGRLNIQYF. In DNA form, the CDR3 reads TGTGCCAGTAGTCCGTTAAGTCGGGGAAGATTAAACATTCAGTACTTC.

The chain uses TRBV28 and TRBJ1-2, with D possibly being TRBD1 (6 bases). Trimming left V 1 base short and J 0 bases short, with 21 bases between. Germline lookup yields CDR1 MDHEN and CDR2 SYDVKM. CDR3 length: 19 amino acids. Written as DNA, the CDR3 is TGTGCCAGCAGTTTATTAGGGGCGGGCAGGGGTGTGTCTAACTATGGCTACACCTTC. Its protein product is CASSLLGAGRGVSNYGYTF.